This T cell receptor beta chain was obtained from a study of CD8 T cells in ankylosing spondylitis. The CDR3 sequence is 14 residues long. Trimming took 6 bases from V and 6 from J; bases not matched to a gene: 12. The germline V gene encodes CDR1 DFQATT and CDR2 SNEGSKA (reference sequence). Points from the study as a whole: Reportedly, significant enrichment of disease-linked clones occurred in matched ankylosing spondylitis synovial fluid. Ankylosing spondylitis blood seemed to carry a telltale TCR beta motif made of about 8 highly homologous variants. The authors found the disease-linked clones to be CD8+ and relatively rare in peripheral blood.

Ten or more counts support this clonotype. As yet, its antigen is unknown. TCRdb recomputed calls from the 5' RACE reads with MiXCR, one row per CDR3 protein. The sample yields 700,000 to 1,000,000 distinct CDR3 sequences, 10% to 15% seen once. This clonotype was obtained from a male donor with ankylosing spondylitis. Specimen: blood, either unsorted or a sorted T cell fraction (not recorded which). The chain couples TRBV20-1 to TRBJ1-2; 8 bases are a match to TRBD1. DNA of the CDR3: TGCAGTGCCCGCACCCCAGGGGGCCCAAATGGCTACACCTTC. This encodes CSARTPGGPNGYTF.